This is a list of T cell receptor beta chains from one sample in a study of T cell responses to AZD1222 COVID-19 vaccine. Here immunoSEQ multiplex PCR was the method, and the copy in TCRdb shows in-frame clones only, minus some. The sample has about 130,000 clones, around nine tenths seen once. Material: peripheral blood, obtained on day 0 of AZD1222 vaccination. All receptors come from an adult in good health. The CDR3 runs from the conserved cysteine through the conserved F or W. The D gene is left open where the match is weak. Clone size appears in some rows only: once, few, many, or a class for an expanded clone.

>NA|TRBV7-2|TRBJ1-4|NA
CASSLVRKANEKLFF
TGTGCCAGCAGCTTAGTGAGGAAGGCTAATGAAAAACTGTTTTTT
>NA|TRBV27|TRBJ1-6|NA
CASTSRRNYNSPLHF
TGTGCCAGCACTTCTCGGCGGAACTATAATTCACCCCTCCACTTT
>once|TRBV19|TRBJ1-1|NA
CASSNPQGGFTEAFF
TGTGCCAGTAGTAACCCACAGGGAGGGTTTACTGAAGCTTTCTTT
>NA|TRBV12-3/TRBV12-4|TRBJ1-1|TRBD1
CASSPPGGTEAFF
TGTGCCAGCAGCCCACCAGGGGGGACTGAAGCTTTCTTT
>NA|TRBV18|TRBJ1-5|TRBD1
CASSRGRGDYSNQPQHF
TGTGCCAGCTCACGGGGCAGGGGGGACTATAGCAATCAGCCCCAGCATTTT
>few|TRBV5-1|TRBJ2-3|NA
CASSLRGMGADTQYF
TGCGCCAGCAGCTTGCGCGGGATGGGAGCAGATACGCAGTATTTT
>NA|TRBV4-2|TRBJ1-6|NA
CASSQDNAWNSPLHF
TGTGCCAGCAGCCAAGATAACGCATGGAATTCACCCCTCCACTTT
>few|TRBV11-2|TRBJ2-1|TRBD2
CASSSGLAAYNEQFF
TGTGCCAGCAGCTCGGGACTAGCGGCCTACAATGAGCAGTTCTTC
>NA|TRBV3-1/TRBV3-2|TRBJ1-2|NA
CASSQGEYGYTF
TGTGCCAGCAGCCAAGGGGAGTATGGCTACACCTTC
>NA|TRBV5-4|TRBJ2-1|TRBD2
CASSLLAGGPHEQFF
TGTGCCAGCAGCTTGTTAGCGGGAGGGCCCCATGAGCAGTTCTTC
>NA|TRBV19|TRBJ1-1|NA
CASSSSGGTEAFF
TGTGCCAGTAGTTCCTCCGGGGGGACTGAAGCTTTCTTT
>once|TRBV11-2|TRBJ1-6|NA
CASSLDRSNSPLHF
TGTGCCAGCAGTCTCGACAGGAGTAATTCACCCCTCCACTTT
>NA|TRBV19|TRBJ1-1|TRBD1
CASSIGQGVKAFF
TGTGCCAGTAGTATAGGGCAGGGGGTAAAAGCTTTCTTT
>NA|TRBV7-9|TRBJ1-2|NA
CASSLDQGQRGYTF
TGTGCCAGCAGCTTAGACCAGGGGCAAAGGGGCTACACCTTC
>NA|TRBV19|TRBJ1-2|TRBD1
CASSVDREGGYTF
TGTGCCAGTAGTGTGGACAGGGAAGGTGGCTACACCTTC
>NA|TRBV30|TRBJ1-5|NA
CAWSRGAPSNQPQHF
TGTGCCTGGAGTCGGGGGGCCCCAAGCAATCAGCCCCAGCATTTT
>NA|TRBV10-1|TRBJ1-5|NA
CASSESGTGQPQHF
TGCGCCAGCAGTGAGTCAGGGACGGGTCAGCCCCAGCATTTT
>NA|TRBV30|TRBJ1-1|NA
CAWSPQNTEAFF
TGTGCCTGGAGTCCACAGAACACTGAAGCTTTCTTT
>NA|TRBV19|TRBJ1-5|TRBD1
CASSTGTGGGQPQHF
TGTGCCAGTAGCACCGGGACAGGGGGCGGTCAGCCCCAGCATTTT
>NA|TRBV13|TRBJ2-2|TRBD2
CASTSGINTGELFF
TGTGCCAGCACTAGCGGGATTAACACCGGGGAGCTGTTTTTT
>NA|TRBV4-2|TRBJ1-1|TRBD1
CASSQRPGQGARNTEAFF
TGTGCCAGCAGCCAACGACCGGGACAGGGGGCGCGGAACACTGAAGCTTTCTTT
>NA|TRBV12-3/TRBV12-4|TRBJ2-1|NA
CASTLGLANEQFF
TGTGCCAGCACACTTGGACTGGCGAATGAGCAGTTCTTC
>NA|TRBV6-4|TRBJ2-5|NA
CASSDGLTGTQYF
TGTGCCAGCAGTGACGGTCTGACGGGGACCCAGTACTTC
>once|TRBV6-2/TRBV6-3|TRBJ2-6|NA
CASSYGTKSSGANVLTF
TGTGCCAGCAGTTACGGAACCAAAAGCTCTGGGGCCAACGTCCTGACTTTC
>few|TRBV2|TRBJ1-2|NA
CASSDTANYGYTF
TGTGCCAGCAGTGATACAGCTAACTATGGCTACACCTTC
>NA|TRBV3-1/TRBV3-2|TRBJ2-1|TRBD2
CASSLPTGTSRAGAYNEQFF
TGTGCCAGCAGCCTTCCCACCGGGACTAGCAGGGCAGGCGCCTACAATGAGCAGTTCTTC
>NA|TRBV3-1/TRBV3-2|TRBJ2-7|NA
CASSQGPGRDSSYEQYF
TGTGCCAGCAGCCAGGGCCCTGGCAGGGACTCCTCCTACGAGCAGTACTTC
>NA|TRBV19|TRBJ1-5|NA
CASSIKGSQPQHF
TGTGCCAGTAGTATCAAAGGAAGTCAGCCCCAGCATTTT
>NA|TRBV2|TRBJ1-2|NA
CASNKWVGYTF
TGTGCCAGCAATAAGTGGGTCGGCTACACCTTC
>NA|TRBV4-2|TRBJ2-6|TRBD2
CASSQAGGRAGHSGANVLTF
TGTGCCAGCAGCCAAGCCGGCGGGAGGGCCGGACACTCTGGGGCCAACGTCCTGACTTTC
>once|TRBV10-3|TRBJ1-6|NA
CAISEVIREDLHF
TGTGCCATCAGTGAGGTAATCCGGGAGGACCTCCACTTT
>NA|TRBV7-9|TRBJ2-5|NA
CASSLQGAETQYF
TGTGCCAGCAGCTTACAGGGAGCAGAGACCCAGTACTTC
>once|TRBV3-1/TRBV3-2|TRBJ1-1|NA
CASSQVPPGHGIEAFF
TGTGCCAGCAGCCAAGTTCCTCCGGGACACGGGATTGAAGCTTTCTTT
>NA|TRBV5-4|TRBJ2-5|NA
CASSLQETQYF
TGTGCCAGCAGCTTGCAGGAGACCCAGTACTTC
>NA|TRBV2|TRBJ1-5|NA
CASSEAWRNQPQHF
TGTGCCAGCAGTGAAGCGTGGCGCAATCAGCCCCAGCATTTT
>NA|TRBV27|TRBJ2-1|TRBD2
CASSMLAGGRNEQFF
TGTGCCAGCAGTATGCTAGCGGGAGGGCGAAATGAGCAGTTCTTC
>NA|TRBV5-1|TRBJ1-3|NA
CASSLSSPGNTIYF
TGCGCCAGCAGCTTGTCCTCGCCTGGAAACACCATATATTTT
>NA|TRBV19|TRBJ1-1|NA
CASSSLLQGVGTEAFF
TGTGCCAGTAGTAGTTTACTTCAGGGTGTAGGCACTGAAGCTTTCTTT
>NA|TRBV28|TRBJ1-2|NA
CAANRVSNYGYTF
TGTGCCGCAAACAGGGTATCAAATTATGGCTACACCTTC
>NA|TRBV14|TRBJ2-7|NA
CASSLRGLSGEQYF
TGTGCCAGCAGCCTCCGTGGACTAAGCGGGGAGCAGTACTTC
>NA|TRBV2|TRBJ2-7|NA
CASGGSEQYF
TGTGCCAGCGGGGGAAGCGAGCAGTACTTC
>NA|TRBV7-2|TRBJ1-4|NA
CASSLGGTENEKLFF
TGTGCCAGCAGCTTAGGAGGGACGGAGAATGAAAAACTGTTTTTT
>NA|TRBV7-9|TRBJ2-1|TRBD2
CASSSSGNNEQFF
TGTGCCAGCAGCTCTAGCGGGAACAATGAGCAGTTCTTC
>NA|TRBV25-1|TRBJ1-6|NA
CASSDERAALVSPLHF
TGTGCCAGCAGTGATGAAAGGGCGGCCCTGGTTTCACCCCTCCACTTT
>NA|TRBV5-1|TRBJ2-2|NA
CASSWTAGNTGELFF
TGCGCCAGCAGCTGGACGGCGGGAAACACCGGGGAGCTGTTTTTT
>once|TRBV25-1|TRBJ1-5|TRBD1
CASSLTGAGNQPQHF
TGTGCCAGCAGCTTGACAGGGGCCGGTAATCAGCCCCAGCATTTT
>NA|TRBV7-8|TRBJ2-7|TRBD2
CASSPRRRGGLEQYF
TGTGCCAGCAGTCCAAGGCGGAGGGGAGGGCTCGAGCAGTACTTC
>NA|TRBV7-9|TRBJ1-1|NA
CASSLGRVAEAFF
TGTGCCAGCAGCTTAGGCAGGGTCGCTGAAGCTTTCTTT
>NA|TRBV5-5|TRBJ1-6|NA
CASRWTEDNSPLHF
TGTGCCAGCAGATGGACGGAGGATAATTCACCCCTCCACTTT
>NA|TRBV7-9|TRBJ2-7|TRBD1
CASSQQGGLEQYF
TGTGCCAGCAGTCAACAGGGGGGACTCGAGCAGTACTTC
>NA|TRBV19|TRBJ2-7|TRBD2
CASSGSGLGEYEQYF
TGTGCCAGTAGCGGTAGCGGGCTAGGAGAGTACGAGCAGTACTTC
>NA|TRBV6-2/TRBV6-3|TRBJ1-5|TRBD1
CASSDRGWNQPQHF
TGTGCCAGCAGCGACAGGGGGTGGAATCAGCCCCAGCATTTT